This is a list of T cell receptor beta chains from one sample in a study of human T cells and chemical hapten exposure. TCRdb fed the RACE reads into MiXCR, producing one record per CDR3 protein. Here the sample spans 30,000 to 35,000 distinct CDR3 sequences, around 5.5% being singletons. Sequencing was carried out using whole blood. These TCRs come from a human donor in good health. Some clones in this sample may be carry-over from other donors' samples. CDR3s include the opening cysteine and the closing phenylalanine or tryptophan. D genes are given only for firm matches. Part of the rows lack a size; the others show once, few, many or a class for expanded clones.

d_gene: NA; abundance: many; j_gene: TRBJ2-3; v_gene: TRBV11-2; CDR3aa: CASSLEVAGTQYF; CDR3nt: TGTGCCAGCAGCTTAGAAGTAGCTGGTACGCAGTATTTT
d_gene: NA; abundance: many; j_gene: TRBJ2-7; v_gene: TRBV3-1; CDR3aa: CASSPGVLLDYEQYF; CDR3nt: TGTGCCAGCAGCCCGGGGGTCCTACTAGACTACGAGCAGTACTTC
d_gene: NA; abundance: NA; j_gene: TRBJ2-6; v_gene: TRBV28; CDR3aa: CASSLGERVGSGANVLTF; CDR3nt: TGTGCCAGCAGTTTAGGCGAACGGGTGGGCTCTGGGGCCAACGTCCTGACTTTC
d_gene: TRBD1; abundance: many; j_gene: TRBJ2-5; v_gene: TRBV2; CDR3aa: CASTVDREETQYF; CDR3nt: TGTGCCAGCACTGTGGACAGGGAAGAGACCCAGTACTTC
d_gene: NA; abundance: NA; j_gene: TRBJ1-2; v_gene: TRBV28; CDR3aa: CASRGRESHSYGYTF; CDR3nt: TGTGCCAGCAGGGGGCGGGAGAGTCACTCCTATGGCTACACCTTC
d_gene: TRBD1; abundance: few; j_gene: TRBJ1-1; v_gene: TRBV6-5; CDR3aa: CASSYGTANTEAFF; CDR3nt: TGTGCCAGCAGTTACGGGACAGCGAACACTGAAGCTTTCTTT
d_gene: NA; abundance: few; j_gene: TRBJ1-2; v_gene: TRBV5-5; CDR3aa: CASSSGSANYGYTF; CDR3nt: TGTGCCAGCAGCTCTGGGTCAGCTAACTATGGCTACACCTTC
d_gene: NA; abundance: NA; j_gene: TRBJ1-3; v_gene: TRBV10-3; CDR3aa: CAISDGVAHITGNTIYF; CDR3nt: TGTGCCATCAGTGACGGGGTAGCCCACATAACTGGAAACACCATATATTTT
d_gene: NA; abundance: many; j_gene: TRBJ1-2; v_gene: TRBV7-2; CDR3aa: CASSRQQNYGYTF; CDR3nt: TGTGCCAGCAGCCGACAGCAGAACTATGGCTACACCTTC
d_gene: TRBD1; abundance: few; j_gene: TRBJ1-5; v_gene: TRBV2; CDR3aa: CASSGTGLGQPQHF; CDR3nt: TGTGCCAGCAGTGGGACAGGGCTGGGACAGCCCCAGCATTTT
d_gene: NA; abundance: many; j_gene: TRBJ1-1; v_gene: TRBV2; CDR3aa: CASSEQGTAGNTEAFF; CDR3nt: TGTGCCAGCAGCGAACAAGGGACGGCCGGTAATACTGAAGCTTTCTTT
d_gene: TRBD2; abundance: NA; j_gene: TRBJ2-1; v_gene: TRBV28; CDR3aa: CASSFSMAGGNEQFF; CDR3nt: TGTGCCAGCAGTTTCAGTATGGCGGGAGGAAATGAGCAGTTCTTC
d_gene: NA; abundance: NA; j_gene: TRBJ1-2; v_gene: TRBV29-1; CDR3aa: CSVQSYGYTF; CDR3nt: TGCAGCGTTCAAAGCTATGGCTACACCTTC
d_gene: NA; abundance: many; j_gene: TRBJ1-3; v_gene: TRBV28; CDR3aa: CASNPLQGISGNTIYF; CDR3nt: TGTGCCAGCAATCCCCTCCAGGGGATCTCTGGAAACACCATATATTTT